The 27 T cell receptor delta chains presented below share a single source sample, sequenced in a study of gamma-delta chains in newborns, infants, children. TCRdb re-processed the reads using CATT. In the table there are about 3,500 delta-chain clones, 0.64% of which are singletons. The specimen was blood. The origin of the receptors is a child who was a newborn, infant or young child, either healthy, febrile or measles-vaccinated (not recorded which).

This clone was observed a handful of times. A far bigger clonotype differs at one base, so this is likely a read error. The chain employs TRDV2 and TRDJ1, with D perhaps matching TRDD3 (5 bases). Trimming pared 1 base from V and 0 bases from J, leaving 11 bases between. The germline gives CDR1 GEAIGNYY, CDR2 EKD. The CDR3 loop spans 15 amino acids. The CDR3 loop reads CACDTLPGDTDKLIF. Written as DNA, the CDR3 is TGTGCCTGTGACACTCTACCGGGGGACACCGATAAACTCATCTTT.

This clone occurred a few times. This could be a read error, since a much larger clone is one nucleotide away. The chain has TRDV2 and TRDJ3, with 12 bases matching TRDD3. The CDR3 consists of 19 residues. Germline V gene lookup returns CDR1 GEAIGNYY and CDR2 EKD. The CDR3 loop reads CACDTVWGIRSWGTRQMFF. The CDR3 region has the DNA TGTGCCTGTGACACCGTCTGGGGGATACGGTCCTGGGGCACCCGACAGATGTTTTTC.

This clone is labeled medium-sized. One base separates it from a far larger clone, so it is likely a read error. The rearrangement joins TRDV2 to TRDJ2, with 9 bases that match TRDD3. The CDR3 has 16 amino acids. CDR1 is GEAIGNYY, CDR2 EKD, per germline. The CDR3 coding sequence is TGTGCCTGTGACACCGTGGGGATACGCGGGACAGCACAACCCTTCTTT. Amino acids: CACDTVGIRGTAQPFF.

This clone was counted only a few times. The mismatch at residue 3 between this DNA's translation and the TCRdb protein of a much larger clone likely reflects a read error; the protein shown is translated from the DNA. The V gene is TRDV2, the J gene TRDJ2; maybe TRDD3 (5 bases). CDR1 and CDR2 from the germline V gene are GEAIGNYY and EKD. V was cut by 7 bases and J by 3 bases, with 17 bases left in between. The CDR3 covers 15 residues. In nucleotides, the CDR3 is TGTGCCTGGGTCCTCAAGGGTGGGGTGACAGCACAACTCTTCTTT. Protein: CAWVLKGGVTAQLFF.

Details on this clone: The likely explanation is a read error, given a far larger clone one base away. The same CDR3 arises from other DNA sequences in this sample as well. The gene calls are TRDV2 and TRDJ3, with 12 bases aligning to TRDD3. Germline V gene lookup returns CDR1 GEAIGNYY and CDR2 EKD. Losses at the gene ends were 4 bases for V and 0 bases for J; bases not matched to a gene: 3. The CDR3 is made up of 18 amino acids. CDR3 nucleotide sequence: TGTGCCTGTGATACTGGGGGATACAGCTCCTGGGACACCCGACAGATGTTTTTC. Its protein product is CACDTGGYSSWDTRQMFF.

About this clone: The protein held in TCRdb is that of a much larger clone and does not match this DNA's translation at residue 8, likely because of a read error; the protein shown is translated from the DNA. This chain joins TRDV2 and TRDJ3; TRDD3 matches at 8 bases. The CDR3 has 18 amino acids. The germline gives CDR1 GEAIGNYY, CDR2 EKD. The ends lost 2 bases at V and 0 bases at J; junction bases unmatched: 5. The CDR3 reads CACDKLGVFSWDTRQMFF. The DNA of the CDR3 is TGTGCCTGTGACAAACTGGGGGTTTTCTCCTGGGACACCCGACAGATGTTTTTC.

This clone came up a few times. This DNA's translation and the protein TCRdb lists, from a much larger clone, do not match at residue 10, likely due to a read error; the protein shown is translated from the DNA. The gene calls are TRDV2 and TRDJ1; 10 bases match TRDD3. Germline matching of the DNA provided the J gene here, since TCRdb leaves it blank. Losses at the gene ends were 3 bases for V and 8 bases for J; bases not matched to a gene: 8. Germline V gene lookup returns CDR1 GEAIGNYY and CDR2 EKD. The CDR3 covers 14 residues. The CDR3 protein is CACDDVLGDHKLIF. CDR3 DNA sequence: TGTGCCTGTGACGATGTACTGGGGGATCACAAACTCATCTTT.

This clone was counted only a few times. A far larger clone is a single base away, which makes a read error likely. The V gene is TRDV2, the J gene TRDJ3, with TRDD3 matching over 12 bases. Germline V gene data show CDR1 as GEAIGNYY and CDR2 as EKD. There are 19 residues in the CDR3. CDR3 loop: CACGTVLGDTSWDTRQMFF. The CDR3 DNA reads as TGTGCCTGTGGCACCGTACTGGGGGATACCTCCTGGGACACCCGACAGATGTTTTTC.

This clone was picked up many times. The likely explanation is a read error, given a far larger clone one base away. This rearrangement joins TRDV2 to TRDJ1; 8 bases match TRDD3. Germline CDR1 reads GEAIGNYY; CDR2 reads EKD. This CDR3 comprises 14 residues. Trimming removed 0 bases from V and 3 bases from J; junction bases left unmatched: 2. The CDR3 is CACDTWGYSDKLIF. The CDR3 DNA is TGTGCCTGTGACACCTGGGGATACTCCGATAAACTCATCTTT.

A word on this clone: The TCRdb record carries a much larger clone's protein, which differs from this DNA's translation at residue 3; a read error is the likely cause, and the protein listed here is the DNA translation. The V and J genes are TRDV2 and TRDJ3; 10 bases line up with TRDD3. CDR1 and CDR2 (germline): GEAIGNYY, EKD. CDR3 length: 18 residues. The CDR3 spells CARDTGGYGTWDTRQMFF. The CDR3 DNA reads TGTGCCCGTGACACCGGGGGATACGGGACCTGGGACACCCGACAGATGTTTTTC.

This clone qualifies as large. The chain uses TRDV2 and TRDJ3, with 8 bases identical to TRDD3. V was clipped by 0 bases and J by 5 bases; unmatched bases: 2. CDR1 and CDR2 from the germline V gene are GEAIGNYY and EKD. The CDR3 runs to 16 residues. As DNA, the CDR3 is TGTGCCTGTGACACCTGGGGGATTCGGGACACCCGACAGATGTTTTTC. This translates into CACDTWGIRDTRQMFF.

This clone has ten or more counts. A far more abundant clone sits one base away, making this likely a read error. The chain has TRDV2 and TRDJ2; TRDD3 aligns across 10 bases. Germline values: CDR1 GEAIGNYY, CDR2 EKD. CDR3 length: 15 amino acids. In nucleotides, the CDR3 is TGTGCCTGTGACGTACTGGGGGATTTGACAGCACAACCCTTCTTT. This codes for CACDVLGDLTAQPFF.

This clone was observed a handful of times. TCRdb attributes to this sequence the protein of a much larger clone, which differs from the DNA translation at residue 4; a read error is likely, and the protein displayed is translated from the DNA. This specimen includes other DNA sequences encoding the same CDR3. This chain joins TRDV2 and TRDJ2; TRDD3 aligns across 9 bases. CDR1 and CDR2 (germline): GEAIGNYY, EKD. The CDR3 runs to 17 residues. The CDR3 DNA reads as TGTGCCTGTGGCACCGTATTGGGGGATACTTTGACAGCACAACTCTTCTTT. It translates to CACGTVLGDTLTAQLFF.

This clone has a handful of counts. A read error may produce the germline difference seen at one junction end. This chain links TRDV2 with TRDJ3; D possibly corresponds to TRDD3 (6 bases). Germline CDR1 and CDR2: GEAIGNYY and EKD. The CDR3 has 18 residues. The CDR3 DNA is TGTGCCTGTGACACCGTCGGGGATCGAGAAGGGGACACCCGACGGATGTTTTTC. Amino acid sequence: CACDTVGDREGDTRRMFF.

This clone was counted between two and nine times. The TCRdb protein, from a much larger clone, departs from this DNA's translation at residue 9, likely by read error; the protein shown derives from the DNA. This chain uses TRDV2 with TRDJ3, with TRDD3 matching 9 bases. V was clipped by 0 bases and J by 2 bases; unmatched bases: 4. Germline V gene sequence: CDR1 GEAIGNYY, CDR2 EKD. The CDR3 is 18 amino acids. This CDR3 is CACDTGGYTAWDTRQMFF. In DNA, the CDR3 is TGTGCCTGTGACACCGGGGGATACACAGCCTGGGACACCCGACAGATGTTTTTC.

As for this clone: A read error is likely here: a far larger clone is one base away. The chain has TRDV2 and TRDJ3, with TRDD3 matching 12 bases. TCRdb is silent on the J gene; assignment here came from matching the DNA to germline. Losses at the gene ends were 3 bases for V and 2 bases for J; bases not matched to a gene: 16. This CDR3 has 22 amino acids. Germline V CDR1 and CDR2: GEAIGNYY, EKD. CDR3 sequence reads: CACDPVPSLGDTRPWDTRQMFF. The CDR3 DNA reads TGTGCCTGTGACCCCGTTCCTAGTCTGGGGGATACGCGGCCCTGGGACACCCGACAGATGTTTTTC.

Turning to this clone: This DNA's translation and the protein TCRdb lists, from a much larger clone, do not match at residue 9, likely due to a read error; the protein shown is translated from the DNA. The chain is built from TRDV2 and TRDJ3; the match to TRDD3 covers 8 bases. Trimming took 0 bases from V and 0 from J; bases not matched to a gene: 6. Germline V gives CDR1 GEAIGNYY, CDR2 EKD. CDR3 length: 19 residues. CDR3 sequence reads: CACDTLGIHSSWDTRQMFF. In nucleotides, the CDR3 is TGTGCCTGTGACACCTTGGGGATACATAGCTCCTGGGACACCCGACAGATGTTTTTC.

Note on this clone: This DNA's translation differs at residue 5 from TCRdb's protein, which comes from a much larger clone; a read error is likely, and the protein shown is translated from the DNA. This chain uses TRDV2 with TRDJ3, with 8 bases matching TRDD3. V shed 2 bases, J shed 0 bases, and the junction held 8 bases outside the gene matches. Germline V gene sequence: CDR1 GEAIGNYY, CDR2 EKD. The CDR3 is 19 residues long. In DNA, the CDR3 is TGTGCCTGTGACAGCTGGGGGACGTTCAGCTCCTGGGACACCCGACAGATGTTTTTC. This sequence encodes CACDSWGTFSSWDTRQMFF.

V is TRDV2 and J is TRDJ2; 12 positions match TRDD3. Germline assignment: CDR1 GEAIGNYY and CDR2 EKD. The CDR3 loop spans 18 amino acids. V dropped 0 bases and J dropped 8; count of bases not matched to a gene: 12. This CDR3 is CACDTVHGWGIRKAQLFF. For the CDR3, the DNA is TGTGCCTGTGACACCGTTCATGGCTGGGGGATACGCAAGGCACAACTCTTCTTT.

Worth noting for this clone: A far larger clone is just one base off, so this is likely a read error. Distinct nucleotide sequences in the sample also encode this CDR3. The chain is built from TRAV29/DV5 and TRDJ1, with D unclear. Trimming shortened V by 1 base and J by 1 base, and 20 bases separated the two germline ends. Germline V lookup: CDR1 NSMFDY, CDR2 ISSIKDK. The CDR3 is 17 residues long. CDR3 DNA: TGTGCAGCAAGCAGAGGCAACCCTCGGGACCCCACCGATAAACTCATCTTT. Its protein is CAASRGNPRDPTDKLIF. Filled out from reference TRAV29/DV5 and TRDJ1, the complete variable domain reads DQQVKQNSPSLSVQEGRISILNCDYTNSMFDYFLWYKKYPAEGPTFLISISSIKDKNEDGRFTVFLNKSAKHLSLHIVPSQPGDSAVYFCAASRGNPRDPTDKLIFGKGTRVTVEP.

Remarks on this clone: With only one base between it and a far larger clone, this is likely a read error. In DNA form, the CDR3 reads TGTGCCTGTGACGCGGCGCCTACTGGGGGTGGAAACTCCTGGGACACCCGACAGATGTTTTTC. This sequence encodes CACDAAPTGGGNSWDTRQMFF. V is TRDV2 and J is TRDJ3, with 8 bases identical to TRDD3. This CDR3 has 21 amino acids. Per the germline V gene, CDR1 is GEAIGNYY and CDR2 is EKD. Germline trimming cut 3 bases from V and 0 bases from J; bases unmatched to any gene: 15.

This clone came up a few times. A far larger clone is just one base off, so this is likely a read error. This specimen includes other DNA sequences encoding the same CDR3. This sequence joins TRDV2 and TRDJ2; perhaps TRDD3 as D (6 bases). This CDR3 region has 14 residues. The V and J ends lost 0 bases and 5 bases respectively, with 9 bases between them. Germline CDR1 GEAIGNYY, CDR2 EKD. The DNA for the CDR3 is TGTGCCTGTGACACCTGGGGGTACACAGCACAACTCTTCTTT. Its protein product is CACDTWGYTAQLFF.

This clone was found a few times. Translating this DNA gives a protein that differs at residue 10 from the TCRdb one, which belongs to a much larger clone; a read error is likely, and the protein shown is this translation. The genes are TRDV2 and TRDJ2; 7 nucleotides match TRDD3. This CDR3 comprises 17 residues. In germline, CDR1 is GEAIGNYY, CDR2 EKD. The J segment lost 6 bases and the V segment lost 0 bases, leaving 12 bases of the junction unmatched. The CDR3 region has the DNA TGTGCCTGTGACACCGTGGCTGGGGGGGTATCTTCAGCACAACTCTTCTTT. This sequence encodes CACDTVAGGVSSAQLFF.

With respect to this clone: The protein TCRdb gives is from a much larger clone and does not agree with this DNA's translation at residue 13, likely a read error; the protein shown here comes from the DNA. This sequence joins TRDV2 and TRDJ3; TRDD3 is a possible D gene (5 bases). The CDR3 length is 15 residues. Germline V lookup: CDR1 GEAIGNYY, CDR2 EKD. CDR3: CACDSLSWDTRQTFF. CDR3 sequence (DNA): TGTGCCTGTGACTCCCTCTCCTGGGACACCCGACAGACGTTTTTC.

In its sample, this clone is medium-sized. A far larger clone is a single base away, which makes a read error likely. Other DNA variants within this sample encode the same CDR3. The genes are TRDV2 and TRDJ1; 9 bases map to TRDD3. The CDR3 loop spans 14 amino acids. CDR1 and CDR2 (germline): GEAIGNYY, EKD. The CDR3 coding sequence is TGTGCCTGTGACATACTGGGGGACACCGATAAACCCATCTTT. Protein product: CACDILGDTDKPIF.

Details on this clone: The protein TCRdb gives is from a much larger clone and does not agree with this DNA's translation at residue 7, likely a read error; the protein shown here comes from the DNA. The chain combines TRDV2 with TRDJ3; 9 bases agree with TRDD3. This CDR3 region has 19 residues. Trimming took 0 bases from V and 0 from J; bases not matched to a gene: 5. Germline loops: CDR1 GEAIGNYY, CDR2 EKD. The CDR3: CACDTVPGDTSWDTRQMFF. The CDR3 DNA reads as TGTGCCTGTGACACCGTACCGGGGGATACCTCCTGGGACACCCGACAGATGTTTTTC.

On this clone: It differs at one base from a far larger clone, so likely a read error. The sample carries other DNA sequences with the same CDR3. The chain combines TRDV2 with TRDJ3, with 8 nucleotides matching TRDD3. Germline values: CDR1 GEAIGNYY, CDR2 EKD. The V and J ends lost 0 bases and 2 bases, in that order; junction bases with no gene match: 5. The CDR3 spans 18 residues. The CDR3 bases are TGTGCCTGTGACACCTGGGGGATTGAAGCCTGGGACACCCGACAGATGTTTTTC. Translation gives CACDTWGIEAWDTRQMFF.